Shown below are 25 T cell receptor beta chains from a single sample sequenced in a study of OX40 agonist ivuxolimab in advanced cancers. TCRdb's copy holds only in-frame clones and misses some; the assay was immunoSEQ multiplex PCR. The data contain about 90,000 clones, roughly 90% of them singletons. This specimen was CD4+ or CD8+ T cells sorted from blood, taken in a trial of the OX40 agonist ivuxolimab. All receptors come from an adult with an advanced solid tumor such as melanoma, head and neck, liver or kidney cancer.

CDR3 loop: CASSIRPGRDRSGNEQFF. CDR3 nucleotides: TGTGCCAGTAGTATAAGGCCCGGCCGGGACAGGTCGGGCAATGAGCAGTTCTTC. The chain has TRBV19 and TRBJ2-1; TRBD1 aligns across 8 bases. The germline gives CDR1 LNHDA, CDR2 SQIVND (reference sequence). The J segment lost 6 bases and the V segment lost 2 bases, leaving 15 bases of the junction unmatched. The CDR3 sequence is 18 residues long.

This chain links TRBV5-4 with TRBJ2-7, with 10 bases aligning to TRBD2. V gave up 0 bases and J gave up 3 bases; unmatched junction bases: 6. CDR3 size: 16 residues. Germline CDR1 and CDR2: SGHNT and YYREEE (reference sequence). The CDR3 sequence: CASSLVTASGSYEQYF. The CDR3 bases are TGTGCCAGCAGCTTGGTGACGGCTAGCGGGAGCTACGAGCAGTACTTC.

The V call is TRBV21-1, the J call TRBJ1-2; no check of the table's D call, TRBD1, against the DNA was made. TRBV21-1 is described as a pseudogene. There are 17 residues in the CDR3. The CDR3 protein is CASSKNPTTEPNYGYTF. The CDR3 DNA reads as TGTGCCAGCAGCAAAAACCCTACGACAGAACCTAACTATGGCTACACCTTC.

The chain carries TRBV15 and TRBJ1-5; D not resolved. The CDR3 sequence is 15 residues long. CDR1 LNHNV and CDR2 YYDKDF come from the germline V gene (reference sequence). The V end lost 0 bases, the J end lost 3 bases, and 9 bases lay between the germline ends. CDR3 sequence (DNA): TGTGCCACCAGCAGAGATTTTGGAAACAATCAGCCCCAGCATTTT. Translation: CATSRDFGNNQPQHF. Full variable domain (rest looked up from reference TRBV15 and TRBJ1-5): DAMVIQNPRYQVTQFGKPVTLSCSQTLNHNVMYWYQQKSSQAPKLLFHYYDKDFNNEADTPDNFQSRRPNTSFCFLDIRSPGLGDTAMYLCATSRDFGNNQPQHFGDGTRLSIL.

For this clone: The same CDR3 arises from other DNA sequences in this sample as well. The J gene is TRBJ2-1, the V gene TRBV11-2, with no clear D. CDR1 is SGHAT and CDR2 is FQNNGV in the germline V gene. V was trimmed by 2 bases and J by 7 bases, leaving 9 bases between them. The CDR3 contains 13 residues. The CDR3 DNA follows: TGTGCCAGCAGCTTAATGGTGGGAAATGAGCAGTTCTTC. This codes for CASSLMVGNEQFF.

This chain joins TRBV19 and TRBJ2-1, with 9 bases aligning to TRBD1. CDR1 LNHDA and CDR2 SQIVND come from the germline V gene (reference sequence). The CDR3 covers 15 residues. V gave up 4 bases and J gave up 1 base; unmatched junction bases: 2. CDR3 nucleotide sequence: TGTGCCAGTAGTAGACAGGGGGTTTCCTACAATGAGCAGTTCTTC. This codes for CASSRQGVSYNEQFF.

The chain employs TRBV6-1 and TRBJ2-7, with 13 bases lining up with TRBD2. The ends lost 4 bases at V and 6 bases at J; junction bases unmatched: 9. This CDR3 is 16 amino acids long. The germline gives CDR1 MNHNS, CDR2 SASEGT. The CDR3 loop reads CASSGGWTSGSREQYF. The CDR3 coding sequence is TGTGCCAGCAGTGGGGGATGGACTAGCGGGAGTCGCGAGCAGTACTTC.

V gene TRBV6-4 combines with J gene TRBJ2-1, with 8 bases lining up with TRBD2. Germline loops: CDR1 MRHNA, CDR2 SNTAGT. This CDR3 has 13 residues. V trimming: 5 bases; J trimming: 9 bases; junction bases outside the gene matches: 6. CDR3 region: CASSPQRESEQFF. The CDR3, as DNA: TGTGCCAGCAGTCCCCAGCGGGAGAGTGAGCAGTTCTTC.

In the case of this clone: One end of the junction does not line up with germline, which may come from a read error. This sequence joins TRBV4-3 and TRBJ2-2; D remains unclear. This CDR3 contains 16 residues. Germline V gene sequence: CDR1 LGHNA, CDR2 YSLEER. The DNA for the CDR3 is TGCGCCAGCAGCCAAGATCCGAGCCTGAACGCCGGGGAGCTGTTTTTT. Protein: CASSQDPSLNAGELFF.

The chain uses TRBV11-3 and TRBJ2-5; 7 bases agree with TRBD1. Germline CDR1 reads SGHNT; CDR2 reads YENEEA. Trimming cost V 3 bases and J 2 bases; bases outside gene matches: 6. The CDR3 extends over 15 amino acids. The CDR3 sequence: CASSLMGQRQETQYF. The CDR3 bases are TGTGCCAGCAGCTTGATGGGACAGAGACAAGAGACCCAGTACTTC.

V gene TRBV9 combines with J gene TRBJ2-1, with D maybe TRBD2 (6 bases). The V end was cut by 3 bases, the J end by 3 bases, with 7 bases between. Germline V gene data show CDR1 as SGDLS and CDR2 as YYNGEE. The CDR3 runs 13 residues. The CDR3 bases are TGTGCCAGCAGCGCTAGCGACTACAATGAGCAGTTCTTC. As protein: CASSASDYNEQFF.

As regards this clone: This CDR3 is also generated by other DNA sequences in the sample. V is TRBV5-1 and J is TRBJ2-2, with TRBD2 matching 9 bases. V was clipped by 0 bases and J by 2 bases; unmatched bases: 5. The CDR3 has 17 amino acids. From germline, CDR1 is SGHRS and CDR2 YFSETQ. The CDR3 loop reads CASSLVAGGPNTGELFF. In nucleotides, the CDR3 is TGCGCCAGCAGCTTGGTCGCGGGAGGGCCAAACACCGGGGAGCTGTTTTTT.

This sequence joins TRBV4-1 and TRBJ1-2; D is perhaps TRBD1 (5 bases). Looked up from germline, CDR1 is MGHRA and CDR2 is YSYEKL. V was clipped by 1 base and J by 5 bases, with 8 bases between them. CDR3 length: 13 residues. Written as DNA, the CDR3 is TGCGCCAGCAGCCAAGGTGAGGGGTATGGCTACACCTTC. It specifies CASSQGEGYGYTF.

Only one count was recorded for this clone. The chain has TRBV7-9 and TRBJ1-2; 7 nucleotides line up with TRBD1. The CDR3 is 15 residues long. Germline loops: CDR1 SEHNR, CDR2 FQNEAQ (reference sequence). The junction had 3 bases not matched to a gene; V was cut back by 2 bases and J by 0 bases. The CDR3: CASSLLGQANYGYTF. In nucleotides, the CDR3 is TGTGCCAGCAGCTTACTCGGACAGGCTAACTATGGCTACACCTTC.

As DNA, the CDR3 is TGCGCCAGCGCGACTAGCGGGAGGGATTCCTACGAGCAGTACTTC. Its translation is CASATSGRDSYEQYF. The chain is built from TRBV10-1 and TRBJ2-7; 14 bases align to TRBD2. Germline V lookup: CDR1 WNHNN, CDR2 SYGVQD (reference sequence). CDR3 length: 15 residues. The J segment lost 1 base and the V segment lost 8 bases, leaving 4 bases of the junction unmatched.

In nucleotides, the CDR3 is TGTGCCAGCAGCCAGGACAGGAACACTGAAGCTTTCTTT. It is translated as CASSQDRNTEAFF. The rearrangement uses TRBV7-2 and TRBJ1-1; possibly TRBD1 for D (6 bases). This CDR3 is 13 amino acids long. Germline values: CDR1 SGHTA, CDR2 FQGNSA. The V gene lost 5 bases and the J gene lost 1 base, with 8 bases spanning the gap.

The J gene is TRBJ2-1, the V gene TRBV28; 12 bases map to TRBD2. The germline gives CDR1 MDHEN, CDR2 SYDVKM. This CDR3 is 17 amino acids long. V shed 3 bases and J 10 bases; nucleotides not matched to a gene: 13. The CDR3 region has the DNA TGTGCCAGCAGTTTGCAGTTTTCTAGCGGGAGGGCCGGGGAGCAGTTCTTC. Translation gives CASSLQFSSGRAGEQFF.

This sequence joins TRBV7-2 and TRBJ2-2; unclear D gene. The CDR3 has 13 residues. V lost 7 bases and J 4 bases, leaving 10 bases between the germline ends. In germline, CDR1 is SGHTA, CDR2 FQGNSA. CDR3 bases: TGTGCCAGCACCCAGTGGGTCACCGGGGAGCTGTTTTTT. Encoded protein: CASTQWVTGELFF.

The CDR3 loop reads CASSLSGVSSYEQYF. CDR3 sequence (DNA): TGTGCCAGCAGTTTATCAGGGGTCAGCTCCTACGAGCAGTACTTC. The chain uses TRBV27 and TRBJ2-7; TRBD1 is a possible D gene (5 bases). CDR1 and CDR2 (germline): MNHEY, SMNVEV (reference sequence). This CDR3 has 15 residues. Trimming stripped 0 bases from V and 0 bases from J, with 9 bases between.

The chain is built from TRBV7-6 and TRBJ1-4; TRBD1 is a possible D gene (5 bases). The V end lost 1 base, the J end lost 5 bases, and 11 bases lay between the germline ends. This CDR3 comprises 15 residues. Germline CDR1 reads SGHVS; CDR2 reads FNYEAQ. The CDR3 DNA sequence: TGTGCCAGCAGCTTAGGGGCAGGGAAAAATGAAAAACTGTTTTTT. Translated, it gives CASSLGAGKNEKLFF. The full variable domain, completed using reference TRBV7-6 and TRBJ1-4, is GAGVSQSPRYKVTKRGQDVALRCDPISGHVSLYWYRQALGQGPEFLTYFNYEAQQDKSGLPNDRFSAERPEGSISTLTIQRTEQRDSAMYRCASSLGAGKNEKLFFGSGTQLSVL.

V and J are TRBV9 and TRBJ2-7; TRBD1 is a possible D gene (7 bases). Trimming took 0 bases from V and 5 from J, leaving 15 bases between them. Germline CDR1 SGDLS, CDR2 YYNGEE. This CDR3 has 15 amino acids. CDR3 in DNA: TGTGCCAGCAGCGTAGGTCCAGGGGGGCGGGACGAGCAGTACTTC. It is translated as CASSVGPGGRDEQYF.

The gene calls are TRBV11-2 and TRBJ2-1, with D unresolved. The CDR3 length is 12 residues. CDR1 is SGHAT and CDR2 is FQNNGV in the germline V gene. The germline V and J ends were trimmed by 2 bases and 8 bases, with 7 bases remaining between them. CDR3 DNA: TGTGCCAGCAGCTTAATCCATTATGAGCAGTTCTTC. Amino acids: CASSLIHYEQFF. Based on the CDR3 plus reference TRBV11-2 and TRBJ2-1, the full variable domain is EAGVAQSPRYKIIEKRQSVAFWCNPISGHATLYWYQQILGQGPKLLIQFQNNGVVDDSQLPKDRFSAERLKGVDSTLKIQPAKLEDSAVYLCASSLIHYEQFFGPGTRLTVL.

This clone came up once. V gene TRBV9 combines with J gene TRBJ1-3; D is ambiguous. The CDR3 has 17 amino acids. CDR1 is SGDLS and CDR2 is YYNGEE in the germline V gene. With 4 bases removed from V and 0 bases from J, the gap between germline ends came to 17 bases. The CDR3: CASSLGVTVLSGNTIYF. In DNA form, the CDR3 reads TGTGCCAGCAGCCTCGGGGTCACGGTCCTCTCTGGAAACACCATATATTTT.

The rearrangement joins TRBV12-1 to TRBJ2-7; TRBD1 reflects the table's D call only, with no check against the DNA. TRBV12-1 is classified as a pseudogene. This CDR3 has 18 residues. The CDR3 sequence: CASSFHTYPTRGNYEQYF. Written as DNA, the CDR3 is TGTGCCAGCAGCTTTCACACTTATCCGACAAGGGGGAACTACGAGCAGTACTTC.

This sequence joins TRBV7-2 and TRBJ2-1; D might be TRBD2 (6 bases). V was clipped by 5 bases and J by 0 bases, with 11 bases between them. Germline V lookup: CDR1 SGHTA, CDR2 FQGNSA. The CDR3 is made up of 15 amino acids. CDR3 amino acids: CASSTWEVSYNEQFF. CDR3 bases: TGTGCCAGCAGCACCTGGGAGGTCTCCTACAATGAGCAGTTCTTC. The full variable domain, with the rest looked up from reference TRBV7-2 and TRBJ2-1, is GAGVSQSPSNKVTEKGKDVELRCDPISGHTALYWYRQSLGQGLEFLIYFQGNSAPDKSGLPSDRFSAERTGGSVSTLTIQRTQQEDSAVYLCASSTWEVSYNEQFFGPGTRLTVL.